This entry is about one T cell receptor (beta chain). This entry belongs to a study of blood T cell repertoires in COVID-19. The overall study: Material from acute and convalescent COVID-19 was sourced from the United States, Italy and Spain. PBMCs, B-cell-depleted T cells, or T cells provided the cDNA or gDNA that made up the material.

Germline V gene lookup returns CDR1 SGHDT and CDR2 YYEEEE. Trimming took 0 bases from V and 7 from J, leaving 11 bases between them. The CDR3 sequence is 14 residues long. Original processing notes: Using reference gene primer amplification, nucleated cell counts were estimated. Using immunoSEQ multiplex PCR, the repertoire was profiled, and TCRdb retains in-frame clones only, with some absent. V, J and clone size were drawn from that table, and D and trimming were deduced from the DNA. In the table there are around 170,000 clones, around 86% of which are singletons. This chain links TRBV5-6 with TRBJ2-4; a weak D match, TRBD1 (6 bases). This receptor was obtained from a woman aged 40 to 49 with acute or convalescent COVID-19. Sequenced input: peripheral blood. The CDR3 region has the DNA TGTGCCAGCAGCTTGGGGACAGCCGAGAACATTCAGTACTTC. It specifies CASSLGTAENIQYF.